This T cell receptor (beta chain) was recovered during a study of Ad26.COV2.S vaccination and SARS-CoV-2 variants. Overall study context: Donor participated within the Ad26.COV2.S arm of the COV1001 trial.

Germline lookup yields CDR1 SNHLY and CDR2 FYNNEI. The CDR3 loop spans 14 amino acids. The ends were cut back, 6 bases at V and 4 bases at J, with 13 bases in the middle. Treatment given: roughly 19 received Ad26.COV2.S at low or high dose, single or two shots; five or six received placebo; per-sample allocation not given. On day 63 after the first injection, vaccine and placebo recipients gave samples. Measured with immunoSEQ multiplex PCR; TCRdb has only the in-frame clones, and not every one. The data contain some 390,000 clones, 88% of them singletons. Sequenced material: peripheral blood, taken in a trial of Ad26.COV2.S vaccine versus placebo. The TCR sequence derives from a person aged 18-65 years who received the Ad26.COV2.S COVID-19 vaccine or a placebo. The gene calls are TRBV2 and TRBJ1-3; the D is unclear. CDR3 sequence reads: CASRRAAAGNTIYF. CDR3 in DNA: TGTGCCAGCAGGCGCGCGGCGGCCGGAAACACCATATATTTT.